This T cell receptor beta chain derives from a study of T cell repertoires in cytomegalovirus infection. Study background: The study used recently identified HLA-C-restricted and well-studied HLA-B-restricted CMV epitopes. Both CMV infection and a matching HLA type were indicated by public TCR beta signatures.

A note on this clonotype: Its antigen is unknown. This sequence may be a read error, since a much larger clone differs from it by one base.

MiXCR was run by TCRdb on the reads, yielding one entry per CDR3 protein. Of fewer than 1,000,000 distinct CDR3 sequences in the sample, around 32% were seen once. Looked up from germline, CDR1 is SEHNR and CDR2 is FQNEAQ (reference sequence). The CDR3 spans 14 residues. Points from the study as a whole: In two of eight donors, the top clonotype was HLA-C-restricted CMV-specific.

The receptor's source is a human donor in good health (CMV status not recorded). Some clones in this sample may be carry-over from other donors' samples. This sequence joins TRBV7-9 and TRBJ2-7; D perhaps matches TRBD2 (5 bases). Sequencing used cultured CD8+ T cells from PBMCs, obtained from culture after CMV antigen stimulation. CDR3 DNA sequence: TGTGTCAGCACCGGTAGTTCGAGGGTATACGAGCAGTACTTC. Translated, it gives CVSTGSSRVYEQYF.